A single sample is the source of the 15 T cell receptor beta chains below, sequenced in a study of blood T cells in healthy people across ages. Using a J-beta primer mix together with a sample-barcoded 5' primer, a second PCR was run for roughly 6 to 12 cycles. Using its own MiXCR run on the 5' RACE reads, TCRdb lists one record per CDR3 protein. In the table there are about 1.8 million distinct CDR3 sequences, 49% of which are singletons. Sequencing was carried out using blood. Receptor source: a woman aged 40 to 50 in good health.

The chain couples TRBV11-2 to TRBJ2-3; 8 bases match TRBD2. CDR1 and CDR2 (germline): SGHAT, FQNNGV. Losses at the gene ends were 0 bases for V and 1 base for J; bases not matched to a gene: 6. This CDR3 contains 17 residues. CDR3 sequence reads: CASSLDRGGAGTDTQYF. CDR3 DNA: TGTGCCAGCAGCTTAGATCGGGGGGGGGCTGGCACAGATACGCAGTATTTT.

This chain joins TRBV20-1 and TRBJ2-3, with D possibly matching TRBD2 (6 bases). Germline V lookup: CDR1 DFQATT, CDR2 SNEGSKA (reference sequence). The V and J ends lost 8 bases and 4 bases respectively, with 16 bases between them. The CDR3 runs 13 residues. CDR3 nucleotides: TGCAGTACTCCCCGGCGGGGCCCAGATACGCAGTATTTT. It translates to CSTPRRGPDTQYF.

This clonotype was observed a handful of times. This rearrangement joins TRBV20-1 to TRBJ1-2; 8 bases are shared with TRBD1. Germline V CDR1 and CDR2: DFQATT, SNEGSKA (reference sequence). The CDR3 consists of 14 residues. The V gene end was trimmed by 5 bases and the J gene end by 5 bases; junction bases not matched to a gene: 10. The CDR3 reads CSAEDNGTGYGYTF. CDR3 sequence (DNA): TGCAGTGCTGAAGATAATGGGACAGGATATGGCTACACCTTC.

This chain joins TRBV7-2 and TRBJ2-7, with D perhaps matching TRBD1 or TRBD2 (5 bases each). The CDR3 is made up of 15 amino acids. Germline lookup yields CDR1 SGHTA and CDR2 FQGNSA. Between the trimmed V and J ends, which lost 4 bases and 0 bases, there was a span of 13 bases. As DNA, the CDR3 is TGTGCCAGCAGCTCCCGGGACGGAGGCTCCTACGAGCAGTACTTC. Translated: CASSSRDGGSYEQYF.

The chain carries TRBV4-1 and TRBJ2-3; D is unresolved. The germline V and J ends were trimmed by 3 bases and 2 bases, with 6 bases remaining between them. There are 13 residues in the CDR3. Germline V gene data show CDR1 as MGHRA and CDR2 as YSYEKL. The chain's CDR3 is CASSHQVTDTQYF. CDR3 in DNA: TGCGCCAGCAGCCACCAGGTCACAGATACGCAGTATTTT.

The rearrangement links TRBV6-6 to TRBJ1-6, with D possibly TRBD1 on 6 matching bases. Trimming stripped 0 bases from V and 10 bases from J, with 19 bases between. Germline-derived CDR1 and CDR2 are MNHNY and SVGAGI (reference sequence). CDR3 length: 17 amino acids. Here the CDR3 DNA reads TGTGCCAGCAGTTACTCGGCCGGGGGCGAACTTGTCTCACCCCTCCACTTT. It specifies CASSYSAGGELVSPLHF.

This clonotype has at least ten counts. The CDR3 nucleotides read TGTGCCAGCAGCTTAGAGGGACTAGCGGGGGCAGAGACCCAGTACTTC. Its protein product is CASSLEGLAGAETQYF. V gene TRBV7-2 combines with J gene TRBJ2-5, with TRBD2 matching 14 bases. This CDR3 has 16 residues. Germline V gene data show CDR1 as SGHTA and CDR2 as FQGNSA. The V and J ends lost 1 base and 4 bases, in that order; junction bases with no gene match: 2.

The rearrangement links TRBV20-1 to TRBJ2-7, with D tentatively TRBD2 (5 bases). Germline CDR1 reads DFQATT; CDR2 reads SNEGSKA (reference sequence). The V and J ends lost 3 bases and 3 bases respectively, with 15 bases between them. CDR3 length equals 14 residues. The CDR3 is CSASGPPGFYEQYF. In nucleotides, the CDR3 is TGCAGTGCTAGTGGACCGCCGGGGTTCTACGAGCAGTACTTC.

This clonotype has more than one count but fewer than ten. The V call is TRBV20-1, the J call TRBJ2-4; 10 nucleotides match TRBD1. With the DNA end fitting TRBJ2-7 better, the J assignment may be wrong. The germline gives CDR1 DFQATT, CDR2 SNEGSKA (reference sequence). The CDR3 loop spans 12 amino acids. CDR3 in DNA: TGCAGTGTTGGACAGGGGGTCTACGAGCAGTACTTC. This encodes CSVGQGVYEQYF.

This chain uses TRBV7-2 with TRBJ2-7; D unclear. The CDR3 has 14 amino acids. Trimming took off 6 bases at V and 5 bases at J, with 17 bases between the two ends. CDR1 is SGHTA, CDR2 FQGNSA, per germline. The DNA for the CDR3 is TGTGCCAGCAGGCGACGGGTGGCCATCGACGAGCAGTACTTC. It yields the protein CASRRRVAIDEQYF. Based on the CDR3 plus reference TRBV7-2 and TRBJ2-7, the full variable domain is GAGVSQSPSNKVTEKGKDVELRCDPISGHTALYWYRQSLGQGLEFLIYFQGNSAPDKSGLPSDRFSAERTGGSVSTLTIQRTQQEDSAVYLCASRRRVAIDEQYFGPGTRLTVT.

The count of this clonotype is one. V is TRBV27 and J is TRBJ2-3; D is perhaps TRBD1 or TRBD2 (5 bases each). With 6 bases removed from V and 0 bases from J, the gap between germline ends came to 10 bases. The CDR3 extends over 14 amino acids. CDR1 and CDR2 from the germline V gene are MNHEY and SMNVEV (reference sequence). The CDR3 sequence is CASSRGFSTDTQYF. CDR3 DNA: TGTGCCAGCAGCCGGGGCTTTAGCACAGATACGCAGTATTTT.

This clonotype has only a few counts. The chain has TRBV27 and TRBJ2-7; D perhaps matches TRBD2 (5 bases). The germline V gene has CDR1 MNHEY and CDR2 SMNVEV (reference sequence). The CDR3 extends over 12 amino acids. V was pared by 4 bases and J by 5 bases, with 9 bases between. The DNA of the CDR3 is TGTGCCAGCAGTTCGGGATTCCACGAGCAGTACTTC. Translating it yields CASSSGFHEQYF.

The gene calls are TRBV4-3 and TRBJ2-1; maybe TRBD1 (7 bases). The CDR3 length is 14 residues. The V and J ends lost 1 base and 10 bases respectively, with 14 bases between them. Germline-derived CDR1 and CDR2 are LGHNA and YSLEER. Written as DNA, the CDR3 is TGCGCCAGCAGCCAAGTAGGAGGGGGCAGGGAGCAGTTCTTC. Its translation: CASSQVGGGREQFF.

V usage is TRBV13 and J usage is TRBJ2-1, with D uncertain. The CDR3 has 14 amino acids. Germline loops: CDR1 PRHDT, CDR2 FYEKMQ (reference sequence). V shed 3 bases and J shed 3 bases, with 9 bases lying between them. The DNA of the CDR3 is TGTGCCAGCAGCTTTCCTCTTAGCTACAATGAGCAGTTCTTC. This codes for CASSFPLSYNEQFF.

This clonotype was recorded a few times. The rearrangement uses TRBV7-2 and TRBJ1-2; possibly TRBD1 for D (6 bases). The CDR3 is 14 amino acids. Trimming pared 5 bases from V and 7 bases from J, leaving 17 bases between. Per germline, CDR1 SGHTA and CDR2 FQGNSA. The CDR3 coding sequence is TGTGCCAGCAGCCCTACACTTGGGGGGCGTGGCTACACCTTC. Translated, it gives CASSPTLGGRGYTF. Drawing the rest from reference TRBV7-2 and TRBJ1-2, the complete variable domain is GAGVSQSPSNKVTEKGKDVELRCDPISGHTALYWYRQSLGQGLEFLIYFQGNSAPDKSGLPSDRFSAERTGGSVSTLTIQRTQQEDSAVYLCASSPTLGGRGYTFGSGTRLTVV.